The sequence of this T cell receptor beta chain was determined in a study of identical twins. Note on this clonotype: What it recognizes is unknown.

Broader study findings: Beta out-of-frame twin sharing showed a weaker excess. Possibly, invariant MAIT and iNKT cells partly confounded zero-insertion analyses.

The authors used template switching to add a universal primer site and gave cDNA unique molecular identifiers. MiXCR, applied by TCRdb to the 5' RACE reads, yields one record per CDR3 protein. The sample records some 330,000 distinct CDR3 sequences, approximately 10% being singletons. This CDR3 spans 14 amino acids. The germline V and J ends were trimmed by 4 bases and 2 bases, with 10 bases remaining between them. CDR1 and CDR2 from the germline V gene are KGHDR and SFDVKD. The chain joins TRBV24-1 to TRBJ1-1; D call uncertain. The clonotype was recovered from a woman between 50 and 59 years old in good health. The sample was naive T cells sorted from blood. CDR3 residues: CATSDTRGNTEAFF. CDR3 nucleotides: TGTGCCACCAGTGACACCCGGGGAAACACTGAAGCTTTCTTT.